This T cell receptor (beta chain) was recovered during a study of CD8+ T cells in alopecia areata. This CDR3 spans 15 amino acids. Germline-derived CDR1 and CDR2 are FNHDT and SITEND (reference sequence). V lost 2 bases and J lost 1; bases outside the gene matches: 3. RNA was isolated and reverse transcribed to cDNA, the sequencing template. Data came from immunoSEQ multiplex PCR; TCRdb stores just in-frame clones and leaves some out. This sample carries around 290,000 clones, none of them present only once. This clone was seen more than once but under ten times. The listed genes are named as in mouse. The CDR3 extends 4 residues past the end of the read, so its final part is completed from the germline J gene. The sample carries other DNA sequences with the same CDR3. Separation of pooled cutaneous lymph node cells was by sorting with CD4, CD8alpha, NKG2D, NKG2ACE and other markers.

The chain carries TRBV19 and TRBJ2-3; 8 bases fit TRBD1. The sequence was collected from a C3H/HeJ mouse with alopecia areata. MHC haplotype of the strain: H2-k. The sample taken for sequencing was CD4+ T cells sorted from a lymph node. The CDR3 is CASSIPDRGAETLYF. The CDR3 DNA, read in part, is TGTGCCAGCAGTATCCCGGACAGGGGTGCAGAA.